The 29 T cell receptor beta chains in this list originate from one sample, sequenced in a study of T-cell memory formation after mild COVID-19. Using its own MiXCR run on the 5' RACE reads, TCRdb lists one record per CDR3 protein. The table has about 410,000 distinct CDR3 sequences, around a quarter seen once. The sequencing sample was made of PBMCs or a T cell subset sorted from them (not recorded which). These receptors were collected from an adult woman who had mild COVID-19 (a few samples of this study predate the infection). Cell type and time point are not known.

The CDR3 DNA reads as TGTGCCAGCAGCCGGAGGGGCGTCAAAGTCCTGACTTTC. This gives the protein CASSRRGVKVLTF. The chain is built from TRBV21-1 and TRBJ2-6. TRBV21-1 is a known pseudogene. CDR3 length equals 13 residues.

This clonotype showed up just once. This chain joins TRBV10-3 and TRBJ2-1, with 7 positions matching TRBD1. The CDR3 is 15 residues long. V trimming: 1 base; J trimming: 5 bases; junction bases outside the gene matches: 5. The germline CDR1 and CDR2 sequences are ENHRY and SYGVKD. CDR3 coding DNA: TGTGCCATCAGTGAGTTACAGGGGTCCCACAATGAGCAGTTCTTC. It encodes CAISELQGSHNEQFF.

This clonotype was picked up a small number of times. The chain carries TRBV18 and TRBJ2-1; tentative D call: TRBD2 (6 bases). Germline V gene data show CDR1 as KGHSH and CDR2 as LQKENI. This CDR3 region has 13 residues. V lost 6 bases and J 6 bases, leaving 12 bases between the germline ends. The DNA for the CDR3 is TGTGCCAGCTCGCGGGACTCTGTCAATGAGCAGTTCTTC. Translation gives CASSRDSVNEQFF.

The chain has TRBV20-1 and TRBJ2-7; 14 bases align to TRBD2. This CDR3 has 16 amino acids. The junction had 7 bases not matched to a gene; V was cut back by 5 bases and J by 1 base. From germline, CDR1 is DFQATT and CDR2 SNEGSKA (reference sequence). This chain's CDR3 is CSAGTSGRGGSYEQYF. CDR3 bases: TGCAGTGCTGGGACTAGCGGGAGAGGGGGATCCTACGAGCAGTACTTC.

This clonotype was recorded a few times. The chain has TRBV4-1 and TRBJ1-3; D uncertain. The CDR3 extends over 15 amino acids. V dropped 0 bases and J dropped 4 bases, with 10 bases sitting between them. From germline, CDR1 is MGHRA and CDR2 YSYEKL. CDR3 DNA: TGCGCCAGCAGCCAAGATATCACCGTGGGAAACACCATATATTTT. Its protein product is CASSQDITVGNTIYF.

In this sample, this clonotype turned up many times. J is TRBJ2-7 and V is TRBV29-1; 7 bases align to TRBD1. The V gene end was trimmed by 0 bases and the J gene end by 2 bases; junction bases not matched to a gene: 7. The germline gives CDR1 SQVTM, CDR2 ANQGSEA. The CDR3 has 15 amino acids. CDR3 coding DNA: TGCAGCGTTGAAGATCCCCAGGGGGTCCCCTACGAGCAGTACTTC. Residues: CSVEDPQGVPYEQYF.

CDR3 in DNA: TGTGCCAGCGGCAGCGAGCAGTACTTC. It specifies CASGSEQYF. The chain carries TRBV11-2 and TRBJ2-7, with D hard to call. This CDR3 comprises 9 residues. Looked up from germline, CDR1 is SGHAT and CDR2 is FQNNGV. Trimming pared 8 bases from V and 6 bases from J, leaving 5 bases between.

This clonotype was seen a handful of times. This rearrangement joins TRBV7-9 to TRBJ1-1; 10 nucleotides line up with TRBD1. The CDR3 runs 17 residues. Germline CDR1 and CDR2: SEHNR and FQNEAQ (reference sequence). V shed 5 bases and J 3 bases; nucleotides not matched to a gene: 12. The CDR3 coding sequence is TGTGCCAGCAGCCCCCCGTTGACAGGGGGCGAGGACACTGAAGCTTTCTTT. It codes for CASSPPLTGGEDTEAFF.

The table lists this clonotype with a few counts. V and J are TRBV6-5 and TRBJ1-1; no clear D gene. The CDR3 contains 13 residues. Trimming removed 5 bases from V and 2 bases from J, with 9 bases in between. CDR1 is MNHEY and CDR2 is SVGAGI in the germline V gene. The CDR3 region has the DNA TGTGCCAGCAGTCCGGGCATCAACACTGAAGCTTTCTTT. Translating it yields CASSPGINTEAFF.

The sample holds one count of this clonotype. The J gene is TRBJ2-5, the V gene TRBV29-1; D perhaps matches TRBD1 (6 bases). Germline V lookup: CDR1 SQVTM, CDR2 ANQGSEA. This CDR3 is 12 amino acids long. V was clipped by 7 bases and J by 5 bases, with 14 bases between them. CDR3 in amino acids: CSAPAGVETQYF. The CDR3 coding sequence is TGCAGCGCTCCCGCAGGGGTGGAGACCCAGTACTTC.

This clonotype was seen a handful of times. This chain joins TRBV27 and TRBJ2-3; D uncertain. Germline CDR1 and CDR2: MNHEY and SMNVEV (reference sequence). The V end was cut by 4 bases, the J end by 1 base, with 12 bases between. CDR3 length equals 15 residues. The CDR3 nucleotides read TGTGCCAGCAGTTGGAAAGGGTGGGGCACAGATACGCAGTATTTT. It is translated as CASSWKGWGTDTQYF.

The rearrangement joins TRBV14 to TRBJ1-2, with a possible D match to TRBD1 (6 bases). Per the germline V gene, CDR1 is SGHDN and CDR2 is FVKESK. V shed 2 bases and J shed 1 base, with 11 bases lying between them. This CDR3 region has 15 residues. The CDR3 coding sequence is TGTGCCAGCAGCCAACATCGGACAGTTAACTATGGCTACACCTTC. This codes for CASSQHRTVNYGYTF.

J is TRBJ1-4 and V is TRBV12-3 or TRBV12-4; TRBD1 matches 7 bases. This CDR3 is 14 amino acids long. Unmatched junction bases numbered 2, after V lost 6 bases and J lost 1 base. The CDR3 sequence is CASSRQGTNEKLFF. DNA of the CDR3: TGTGCCAGCAGCCGACAGGGAACTAATGAAAAACTGTTTTTT.

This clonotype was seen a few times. This chain's CDR3 is CSALRDTDNEQFF. The CDR3 DNA follows: TGCAGTGCTCTCCGGGACACCGACAATGAGCAGTTCTTC. The chain has TRBV20-1 and TRBJ2-1; TRBD1 might be the D (6 bases). The CDR3 runs 13 residues. Trimming left V 5 bases short and J 5 bases short, with 13 bases between. Germline CDR1 and CDR2: DFQATT and SNEGSKA (reference sequence).

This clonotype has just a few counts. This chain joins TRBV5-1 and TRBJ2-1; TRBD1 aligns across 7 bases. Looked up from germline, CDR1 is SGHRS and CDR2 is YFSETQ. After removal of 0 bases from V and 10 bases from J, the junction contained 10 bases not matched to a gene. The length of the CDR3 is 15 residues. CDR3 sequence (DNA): TGCGCCAGCAGCTTGGATGGGACAGCCCCCAACGAGCAGTTCTTC. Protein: CASSLDGTAPNEQFF.

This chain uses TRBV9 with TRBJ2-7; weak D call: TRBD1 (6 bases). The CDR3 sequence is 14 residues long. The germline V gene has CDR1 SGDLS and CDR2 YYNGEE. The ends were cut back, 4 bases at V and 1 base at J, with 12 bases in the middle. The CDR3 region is CASSHYTGSYEQYF. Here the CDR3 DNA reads TGTGCCAGCAGCCACTATACAGGGTCCTACGAGCAGTACTTC.

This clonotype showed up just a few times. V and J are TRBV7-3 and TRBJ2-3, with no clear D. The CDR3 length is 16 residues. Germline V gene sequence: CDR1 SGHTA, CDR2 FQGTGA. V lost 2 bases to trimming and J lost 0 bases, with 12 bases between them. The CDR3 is CASSLQFRASTDTQYF. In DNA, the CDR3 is TGTGCCAGCAGCTTACAGTTTAGGGCTAGCACAGATACGCAGTATTTT.

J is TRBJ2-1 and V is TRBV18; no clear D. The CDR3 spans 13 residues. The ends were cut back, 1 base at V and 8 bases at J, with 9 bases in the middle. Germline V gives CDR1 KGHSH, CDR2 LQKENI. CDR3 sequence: CASSPRSVDEQFF. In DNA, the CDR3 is TGTGCCAGCTCACCACGATCGGTGGATGAGCAGTTCTTC.

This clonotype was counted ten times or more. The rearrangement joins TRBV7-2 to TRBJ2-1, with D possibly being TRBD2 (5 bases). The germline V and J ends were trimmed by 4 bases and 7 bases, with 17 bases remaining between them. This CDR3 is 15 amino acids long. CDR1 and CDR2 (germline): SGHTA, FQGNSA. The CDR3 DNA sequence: TGTGCCAGCAGCTCAGGACTTGTCGGAGGAAATGAGCAGTTCTTC. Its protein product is CASSSGLVGGNEQFF.

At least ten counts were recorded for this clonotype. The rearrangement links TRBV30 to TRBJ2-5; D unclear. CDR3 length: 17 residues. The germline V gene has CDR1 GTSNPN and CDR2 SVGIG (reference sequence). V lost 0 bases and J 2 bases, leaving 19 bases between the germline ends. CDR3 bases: TGTGCCTGGAGTGTACTGAGGATGGTTACAGCACAAGAGACCCAGTACTTC. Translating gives CAWSVLRMVTAQETQYF. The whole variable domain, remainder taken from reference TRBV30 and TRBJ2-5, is SQTIHQWPATLVQPVGSPLSLECTVEGTSNPNLYWYRQAAGRGLQLLFYSVGIGQISSEVPQNLSASRPQDRQFILSSKKLLLSDSGFYLCAWSVLRMVTAQETQYFGPGTRLLVL.

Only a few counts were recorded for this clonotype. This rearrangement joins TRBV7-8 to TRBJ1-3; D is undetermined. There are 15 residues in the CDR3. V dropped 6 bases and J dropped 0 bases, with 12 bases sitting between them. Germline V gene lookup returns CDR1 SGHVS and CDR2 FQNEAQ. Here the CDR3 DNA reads TGTGCCAGCAGACAACTCGGGAGCTCTGGAAACACCATATATTTT. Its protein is CASRQLGSSGNTIYF.

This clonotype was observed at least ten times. For the CDR3, the DNA is TGCGCCAGCAGCCCGGGACGTGTGGACACCGGGGAGCTGTTTTTT. Encoded protein: CASSPGRVDTGELFF. The chain joins TRBV5-1 to TRBJ2-2; D may match TRBD1 or TRBD2 (5 bases each). V lost 4 bases and J lost 3, with 13 bases in between. Germline V CDR1 and CDR2: SGHRS, YFSETQ. The CDR3 totals 15 residues.

Here the CDR3 DNA reads TGTGCCAGCAGCCCCCCCTGGGGGCGGGAGGTTCCGTACGAGCAGTACTTC. Protein sequence: CASSPPWGREVPYEQYF. The chain carries TRBV7-2 and TRBJ2-7, with TRBD2 identical over 8 bases. Germline-derived CDR1 and CDR2 are SGHTA and FQGNSA. J lost 4 bases, V lost 5 bases, and 16 bases had no gene match. The CDR3 has 17 amino acids.

In DNA, the CDR3 is TGTGCCAGCAGTGTTAGGCCGGGACAGGTGAACACTGAAGCTTTCTTT. The encoded protein is CASSVRPGQVNTEAFF. J is TRBJ1-1 and V is TRBV12-3 or TRBV12-4, with 8 bases that match TRBD1. V lost 5 bases to trimming and J lost 0 bases; unmatched junction nucleotides: 8. The CDR3 contains 16 residues.

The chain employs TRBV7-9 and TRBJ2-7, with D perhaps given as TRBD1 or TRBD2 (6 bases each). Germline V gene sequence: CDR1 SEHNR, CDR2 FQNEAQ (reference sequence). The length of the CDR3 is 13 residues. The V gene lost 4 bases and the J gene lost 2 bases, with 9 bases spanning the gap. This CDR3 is CASSWRGTYEQYF. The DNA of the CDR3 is TGTGCCAGCAGCTGGAGGGGGACCTACGAGCAGTACTTC.

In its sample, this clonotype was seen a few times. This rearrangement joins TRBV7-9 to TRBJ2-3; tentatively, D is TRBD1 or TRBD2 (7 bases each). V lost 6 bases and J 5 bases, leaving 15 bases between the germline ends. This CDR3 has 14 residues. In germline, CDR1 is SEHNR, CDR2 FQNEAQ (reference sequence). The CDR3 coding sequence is TGTGCCAGCAGTCCAGGGGGGGCCGGAGATACGCAGTATTTT. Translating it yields CASSPGGAGDTQYF.

The CDR3 nucleotides are TGTGCCAGCAGCCAAGTGGGACAGTCAAACATTCAGTACTTC. Its translation: CASSQVGQSNIQYF. The rearrangement joins TRBV4-2 to TRBJ2-4; 7 bases are shared with TRBD1. Looked up from germline, CDR1 is LGHNA and CDR2 is YNFKEQ. The CDR3 extends over 14 amino acids. Losses at the gene ends were 1 base for V and 6 bases for J; bases not matched to a gene: 3.

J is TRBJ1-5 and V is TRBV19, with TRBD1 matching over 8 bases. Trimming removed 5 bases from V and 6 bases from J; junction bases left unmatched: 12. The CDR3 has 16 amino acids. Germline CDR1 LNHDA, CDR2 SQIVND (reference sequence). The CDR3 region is CASSLQTGTGGQPQHF. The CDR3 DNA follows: TGTGCCAGTAGTCTCCAAACCGGGACAGGCGGTCAGCCCCAGCATTTT.

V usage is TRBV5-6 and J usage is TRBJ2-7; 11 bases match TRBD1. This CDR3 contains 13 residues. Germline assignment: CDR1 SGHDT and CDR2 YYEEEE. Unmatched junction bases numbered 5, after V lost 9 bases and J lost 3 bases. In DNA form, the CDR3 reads TGTGCCACCGGGGACAGGGGGTTCTACGAGCAGTACTTC. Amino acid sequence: CATGDRGFYEQYF.